One sample yielded the 11 T cell receptor beta chains listed below, sequenced in a study of T cell responses to AZD1222 COVID-19 vaccine. TCRdb's copy holds only in-frame clones and misses some; the assay was immunoSEQ multiplex PCR. This table holds some 180,000 clones, approximately 88% found once. The specimen comprised peripheral blood, sampled 28 days after the second AZD1222 dose. The receptor source for this set is an adult who received the AZD1222 COVID-19 vaccine.

The J gene is TRBJ2-7, the V gene TRBV5-3; D is possibly TRBD1 (7 bases). TRBV5-3 is designated an ORF whose function remains uncertain. With 5 bases removed from V and 4 bases from J, the gap between germline ends came to 25 bases. There are 17 residues in the CDR3. CDR3: CARSRDSCVYGTYEQYF. In DNA, the CDR3 is TGTGCCAGAAGTAGGGACAGCTGCGTTTACGGGACTTACGAGCAGTACTTC.

The gene calls are TRBV4-1 and TRBJ1-4; possibly TRBD1 for D (5 bases). The CDR3 sequence is 15 residues long. V was clipped by 1 base and J by 8 bases, with 14 bases between them. In germline, CDR1 is MGHRA, CDR2 YSYEKL. CDR3 DNA sequence: TGCGCCAGCAGCCAAGTAAAGGGGCGGGAGGAAAAACTGTTTTTT. Translated: CASSQVKGREEKLFF.

The chain carries TRBV7-2 and TRBJ1-1, with 8 bases fitting TRBD1. The CDR3 is 16 amino acids. Germline V gives CDR1 SGHTA, CDR2 FQGNSA. V lost 7 bases, J lost 0 bases, and 10 bases stayed unmatched. The chain's CDR3 is CASIRDRGALNTEAFF. In nucleotides, the CDR3 is TGTGCCAGCATCCGTGACAGGGGAGCCTTGAACACTGAAGCTTTCTTT.

The chain couples TRBV7-9 to TRBJ2-3; TRBD1 matches 7 bases. The CDR3 runs to 14 residues. Losses at the gene ends were 5 bases for V and 10 bases for J; bases not matched to a gene: 12. Per the germline V gene, CDR1 is SEHNR and CDR2 is FQNEAQ (reference sequence). CDR3 bases: TGTGCCAGCAGCCCCCCTGGCGGACAGGCTCCGCAGTATTTT. It encodes CASSPPGGQAPQYF. Looking up the rest from reference TRBV7-9 and TRBJ2-3 gives the full variable domain: DTGVSQNPRHKITKRGQNVTFRCDPISEHNRLYWYRQTLGQGPEFLTYFQNEAQLEKSRLLSDRFSAERPKGSFSTLEIQRTEQGDSAMYLCASSPPGGQAPQYFGPGTRLTVL.

This clone has a handful of counts. The chain joins TRBV5-6 to TRBJ1-5; a possible D gene is TRBD1 (5 bases). The CDR3 extends over 14 amino acids. The germline CDR1 and CDR2 sequences are SGHDT and YYEEEE. V was pared by 4 bases and J by 3 bases, with 11 bases between. The CDR3 protein is CASSTGALNQPQHF. In DNA form, the CDR3 reads TGTGCCAGCAGCACCGGGGCCCTCAATCAGCCCCAGCATTTT.

The J gene is TRBJ1-2, the V gene TRBV4-1, with D perhaps matching TRBD1 (6 bases). The CDR3 covers 11 residues. The V gene's germline CDR1 is MGHRA and CDR2 YSYEKL. Deletions cut 4 bases from V and 9 bases from J, with 9 bases between. CDR3 bases: TGCGCCAGCAGCCTCGGGGACAGCTACACCTTC. Amino acid sequence: CASSLGDSYTF.

The gene calls are TRBV18 and TRBJ2-3, with D possibly TRBD2 on 5 matching bases. The CDR3 runs to 15 residues. V lost 1 base and J lost 4, with 12 bases in between. The germline gives CDR1 KGHSH, CDR2 LQKENI. The chain's CDR3 is CASSPLGSNADTQYF. Written as DNA, the CDR3 is TGTGCCAGCTCACCACTTGGGAGTAACGCAGATACGCAGTATTTT. The full variable domain, in which reference TRBV18 and TRBJ2-3 provide the parts outside the CDR3, is NAGVMQNPRHLVRRRGQEARLRCSPMKGHSHVYWYRQLPEEGLKFMVYLQKENIIDESGMPKERFSAEFPKEGPSILRIQQVVRGDSAAYFCASSPLGSNADTQYFGPGTRLTVL.

V usage is TRBV2 and J usage is TRBJ1-2, with D maybe TRBD1 (6 bases). CDR1 is SNHLY and CDR2 is FYNNEI in the germline V gene. The CDR3 loop spans 14 amino acids. V was cut by 4 bases and J by 8 bases, with 17 bases left in between. In DNA, the CDR3 is TGTGCCAGCAGTGGACAGGCCTTAGGTATGGGCTACACCTTC. Translating gives CASSGQALGMGYTF.

This chain uses TRBV19 with TRBJ1-5, with unresolved D. Trimming took off 4 bases at V and 2 bases at J, with 12 bases between the two ends. CDR1 and CDR2 (germline): LNHDA, SQIVND (reference sequence). The CDR3 spans 15 residues. The CDR3 coding sequence is TGTGCCAGTAGTACCCTGATGGTAGGCAATCAGCCCCAGCATTTT. It encodes CASSTLMVGNQPQHF.

The chain has TRBV6-1 and TRBJ1-2, with D unresolved. Trimming took off 3 bases at V and 7 bases at J, with 12 bases between the two ends. Per the germline V gene, CDR1 is MNHNS and CDR2 is SASEGT. The CDR3 is made up of 13 amino acids. CDR3 loop: CASSEVSRAGYTF. The CDR3 DNA sequence: TGTGCCAGCAGTGAGGTATCTCGGGCTGGCTACACCTTC.

V and J are TRBV30 and TRBJ2-2; D gene unclear. Trimming took off 5 bases at V and 1 base at J, with 11 bases between the two ends. Germline V gene data show CDR1 as GTSNPN and CDR2 as SVGIG (reference sequence). This CDR3 comprises 14 residues. The CDR3 DNA sequence: TGTGCCTGGTACAGTTTCGGGAACACCGGGGAGCTGTTTTTT. It yields the protein CAWYSFGNTGELFF. Based on the CDR3 plus reference TRBV30 and TRBJ2-2, the full variable domain is SQTIHQWPATLVQPVGSPLSLECTVEGTSNPNLYWYRQAAGRGLQLLFYSVGIGQISSEVPQNLSASRPQDRQFILSSKKLLLSDSGFYLCAWYSFGNTGELFFGEGSRLTVL.